These 18 T cell receptor beta chains originate from one sample sequenced in a study of CD8+ T cells in alopecia areata. Once RNA had been extracted, it was reverse transcribed into cDNA to act as the sequencing template. Assay: immunoSEQ multiplex PCR; the TCRdb copy retains only in-frame clones and omits some. The data hold around 120,000 clones, with less than 80% observed a single time. The sequencing sample was made of CD4+ T cells sorted from blood. These receptors all come from a human donor in good health.

This chain joins TRBV7-7 and TRBJ2-5; D not certain. The CDR3 is 16 amino acids. Germline assignment: CDR1 SSHAT and CDR2 FNYEAQ (reference sequence). V lost 1 base to trimming and J lost 3 bases, with 15 bases between them. CDR3 in DNA: TGTGCCAGCAGCTTAGGGGGTCTTGGGTCAAAAGAGACCCAGTACTTC. This encodes CASSLGGLGSKETQYF.

This clone was found once. This CDR3 is CATSRDGTDTQYF. For the CDR3, the DNA is TGTGCCACCAGCAGGGACGGCACAGATACGCAGTATTTT. This rearrangement joins TRBV15 to TRBJ2-3, with unresolved D. Looked up from germline, CDR1 is LNHNV and CDR2 is YYDKDF (reference sequence). The V gene lost 3 bases and the J gene lost 1 base, with 5 bases spanning the gap. The CDR3 totals 13 residues.

As DNA, the CDR3 is TGCGCCAGCAGTTTAGAGACCCTCTACGAGCAGTACTTC. Amino acids: CASSLETLYEQYF. V is TRBV5-1 and J is TRBJ2-7; D gene uncertain. The germline CDR1 and CDR2 sequences are SGHRS and YFSETQ. The CDR3 spans 13 residues. V lost 5 bases, J lost 3 bases, and 12 bases lay in between.

CDR3 DNA: TGTGCCAGTGGACAGGGGGCCAACACTGAAGCTTTCTTT. Translating gives CASGQGANTEAFF. This chain uses TRBV6-5 with TRBJ1-1; 11 bases align to TRBD1. This CDR3 has 13 amino acids. J was trimmed by 2 bases and V by 9 bases; bases with no gene match: 2. Germline values: CDR1 MNHEY, CDR2 SVGAGI.

The rearrangement joins TRBV2 to TRBJ1-4; 10 bases are a match to TRBD1. Germline V lookup: CDR1 SNHLY, CDR2 FYNNEI. This CDR3 is built from 14 residues. V shed 6 bases and J 8 bases; nucleotides not matched to a gene: 6. CDR3 amino acids: CASRSGTGEEKLFF. DNA for the CDR3: TGTGCCAGCAGATCCGGGACAGGGGAGGAAAAACTGTTTTTT.

In this sample, this clone turned up a few times. The V gene is TRBV5-8, the J gene TRBJ1-4; TRBD1 agrees at 7 bases. The CDR3 consists of 16 residues. The V and J ends lost 0 bases and 1 base, in that order; junction bases with no gene match: 3. Per the germline V gene, CDR1 is SGHTS and CDR2 is YDEGEE. The CDR3 coding sequence is TGTGCCAGCAGCTTGGCCCAGGGGGGAACTAATGAAAAACTGTTTTTT. Amino acid sequence: CASSLAQGGTNEKLFF.

The table lists this clone with a few counts. The chain couples TRBV29-1 to TRBJ2-5, with 7 bases fitting TRBD2. V lost 4 bases to trimming and J lost 1 base; unmatched junction nucleotides: 3. The germline V gene has CDR1 SQVTM and CDR2 ANQGSEA. The CDR3 is 13 amino acids. The CDR3 DNA follows: TGCAGCGTTGTGGCTAGCGGCCAAGAGACCCAGTACTTC. Protein sequence: CSVVASGQETQYF.

V usage is TRBV30 and J usage is TRBJ1-6, with D unclear. The V gene's germline CDR1 is GTSNPN and CDR2 SVGIG (reference sequence). This CDR3 contains 12 residues. V lost 5 bases and J lost 7, with 9 bases in between. CDR3 amino acids: CAWARSNSPLHF. DNA for the CDR3: TGTGCCTGGGCCCGCAGCAATTCACCCCTCCACTTT.

The chain employs TRBV15 and TRBJ1-1; TRBD1 might be the D (6 bases). Germline CDR1 LNHNV, CDR2 YYDKDF (reference sequence). V lost 8 bases, J lost 2 bases, and 15 bases lay in between. The CDR3 sequence is 14 residues long. This CDR3 is CATGKGGANTEAFF. The CDR3 DNA reads as TGTGCCACCGGGAAGGGGGGAGCCAACACTGAAGCTTTCTTT.

V gene TRBV29-1 combines with J gene TRBJ1-2; 7 bases are shared with TRBD1. The germline V gene has CDR1 SQVTM and CDR2 ANQGSEA. V shed 7 bases and J 1 base; nucleotides not matched to a gene: 6. The CDR3 has 13 residues. The CDR3: CSAVGQSNYGYTF. The CDR3 DNA reads as TGCAGCGCCGTGGGACAGAGTAACTATGGCTACACCTTC.

The J gene is TRBJ1-4, the V gene TRBV29-1; D remains ambiguous. V lost 7 bases and J 0 bases, leaving 12 bases between the germline ends. The CDR3 spans 14 residues. In germline, CDR1 is SQVTM, CDR2 ANQGSEA. DNA of the CDR3: TGCAGCGCCTGCACGACGGCAACTAATGAAAAACTGTTTTTT. Protein sequence: CSACTTATNEKLFF.

The genes are TRBV29-1 and TRBJ1-2; unclear D gene. V shed 7 bases and J shed 8 bases, with 14 bases lying between them. Per germline, CDR1 SQVTM and CDR2 ANQGSEA. This CDR3 has 11 amino acids. The CDR3 DNA is TGCAGCGCCCAACTGGGAGGCGGCTACACCTTC. It is translated as CSAQLGGGYTF.

This clone was recorded a few times. The chain combines TRBV19 with TRBJ1-6, with unresolved D. V lost 7 bases and J 8 bases, leaving 18 bases between the germline ends. Germline CDR1 and CDR2: LNHDA and SQIVND (reference sequence). This CDR3 has 15 residues. The CDR3 sequence is CASMGIGVGDSPLHF. The CDR3 DNA sequence: TGTGCCAGTATGGGAATCGGAGTTGGTGATTCACCCCTCCACTTT.

The chain is built from TRBV7-2 and TRBJ2-1; D is unclear. V lost 2 bases and J lost 5, with 13 bases in between. Germline-derived CDR1 and CDR2 are SGHTA and FQGNSA. CDR3 length: 15 amino acids. CDR3 nucleotides: TGTGCCAGCAGCTTACTGTCTAGGAGCGACAATGAGCAGTTCTTC. Encoded protein: CASSLLSRSDNEQFF.

This chain uses TRBV7-9 with TRBJ1-5, with D unclear. This CDR3 has 15 amino acids. Germline V lookup: CDR1 SEHNR, CDR2 FQNEAQ (reference sequence). Trimming pared 3 bases from V and 2 bases from J, leaving 11 bases between. This CDR3 reads CASSLAAGGNQPQHF. The CDR3 nucleotides read TGTGCCAGCAGCTTGGCGGCTGGAGGCAATCAGCCCCAGCATTTT.

The rearrangement links TRBV7-9 to TRBJ2-3, with D unresolved. CDR1 is SEHNR, CDR2 FQNEAQ, per germline (reference sequence). The V end was cut by 5 bases, the J end by 5 bases, with 8 bases between. This CDR3 is built from 12 residues. CDR3 amino acids: CASSPDGDTQYF. The CDR3 DNA reads as TGTGCCAGCAGCCCGGACGGAGATACGCAGTATTTT.

V is TRBV29-1 and J is TRBJ2-2, with 11 positions matching TRBD2. The junction had 6 bases not matched to a gene; V was cut back by 6 bases and J by 3 bases. The CDR3 has 15 residues. Germline V gene lookup returns CDR1 SQVTM and CDR2 ANQGSEA. This chain's CDR3 is CSVPSGGPDTGELFF. The CDR3 bases are TGCAGCGTGCCTAGCGGGGGGCCGGACACCGGGGAGCTGTTTTTT.

The rearrangement joins TRBV29-1 to TRBJ2-5; 7 bases agree with TRBD1. Germline V gene data show CDR1 as SQVTM and CDR2 as ANQGSEA. The CDR3 totals 12 residues. V shed 7 bases, J shed 5 bases, and the junction held 7 bases outside the gene matches. DNA of the CDR3: TGCAGCGAAACGACAGGGACGGAGACCCAGTACTTC. This sequence encodes CSETTGTETQYF.